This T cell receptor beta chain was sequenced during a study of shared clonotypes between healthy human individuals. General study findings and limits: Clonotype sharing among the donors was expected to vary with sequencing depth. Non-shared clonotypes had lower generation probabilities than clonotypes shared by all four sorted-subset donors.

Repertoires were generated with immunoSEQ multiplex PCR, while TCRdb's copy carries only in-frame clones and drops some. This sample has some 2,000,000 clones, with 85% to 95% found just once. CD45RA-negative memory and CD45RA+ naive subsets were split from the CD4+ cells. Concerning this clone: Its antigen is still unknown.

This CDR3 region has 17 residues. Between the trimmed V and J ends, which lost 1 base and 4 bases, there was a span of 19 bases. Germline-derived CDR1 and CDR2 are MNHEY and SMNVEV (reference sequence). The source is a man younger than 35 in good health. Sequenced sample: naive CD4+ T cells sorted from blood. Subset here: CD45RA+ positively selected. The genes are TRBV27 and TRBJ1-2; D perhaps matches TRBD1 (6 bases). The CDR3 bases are TGTGCCAGCAGTTTATTTTCTCGATTTGACAGGCTCTATGGCTACACCTTC. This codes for CASSLFSRFDRLYGYTF.